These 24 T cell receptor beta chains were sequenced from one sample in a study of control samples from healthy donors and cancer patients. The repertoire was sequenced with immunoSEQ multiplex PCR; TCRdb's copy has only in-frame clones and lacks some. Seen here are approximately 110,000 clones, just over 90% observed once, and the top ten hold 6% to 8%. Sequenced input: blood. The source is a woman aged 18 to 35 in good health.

The CDR3 loop reads CASSVDDRNTEAFF. CDR3 DNA: TGTGCCAGCAGCGTAGACGACAGGAACACTGAAGCTTTCTTT. This chain uses TRBV9 with TRBJ1-1; possible D gene TRBD1, 5 bases. Germline CDR1 SGDLS, CDR2 YYNGEE. Trimming stripped 0 bases from V and 1 base from J, with 7 bases between. This CDR3 contains 14 residues.

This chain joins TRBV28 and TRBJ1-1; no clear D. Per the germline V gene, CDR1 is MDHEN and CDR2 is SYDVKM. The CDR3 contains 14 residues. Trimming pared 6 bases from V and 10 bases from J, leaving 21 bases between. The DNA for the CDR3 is TGTGCCAGCAGCCGTTTTGCGGGTCGGAATTTAGCTTTCTTT. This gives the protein CASSRFAGRNLAFF.

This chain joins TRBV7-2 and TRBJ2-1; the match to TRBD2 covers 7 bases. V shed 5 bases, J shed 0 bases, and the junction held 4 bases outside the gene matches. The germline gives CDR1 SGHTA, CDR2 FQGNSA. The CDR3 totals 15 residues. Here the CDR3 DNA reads TGTGCCAGCAGCCTTAGCGGGTACTCCTACAATGAGCAGTTCTTC. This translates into CASSLSGYSYNEQFF.

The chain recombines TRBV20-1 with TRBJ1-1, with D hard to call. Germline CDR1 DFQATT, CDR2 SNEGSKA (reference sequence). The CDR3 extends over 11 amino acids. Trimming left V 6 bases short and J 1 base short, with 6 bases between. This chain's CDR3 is CSADGNTEAFF. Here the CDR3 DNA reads TGCAGTGCGGACGGGAACACTGAAGCTTTCTTT.

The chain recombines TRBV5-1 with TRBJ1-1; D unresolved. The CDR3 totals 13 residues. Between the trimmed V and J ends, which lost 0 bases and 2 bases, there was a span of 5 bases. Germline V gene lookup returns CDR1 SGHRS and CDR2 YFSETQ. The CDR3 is CASSLGSNTEAFF. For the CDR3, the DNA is TGCGCCAGCAGCTTGGGCAGTAACACTGAAGCTTTCTTT. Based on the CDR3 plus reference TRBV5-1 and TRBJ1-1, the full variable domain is KAGVTQTPRYLIKTRGQQVTLSCSPISGHRSVSWYQQTPGQGLQFLFEYFSETQRNKGNFPGRFSGRQFSNSRSEMNVSTLELGDSALYLCASSLGSNTEAFFGQGTRLTVV.

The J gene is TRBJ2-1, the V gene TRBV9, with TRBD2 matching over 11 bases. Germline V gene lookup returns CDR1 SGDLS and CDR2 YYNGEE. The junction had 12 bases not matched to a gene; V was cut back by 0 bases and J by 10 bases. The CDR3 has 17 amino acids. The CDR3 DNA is TGTGCCAGCAGCGTAGGGGCTAGCGGGGGGCCTGTGGGAGAGCAGTTCTTC. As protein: CASSVGASGGPVGEQFF.

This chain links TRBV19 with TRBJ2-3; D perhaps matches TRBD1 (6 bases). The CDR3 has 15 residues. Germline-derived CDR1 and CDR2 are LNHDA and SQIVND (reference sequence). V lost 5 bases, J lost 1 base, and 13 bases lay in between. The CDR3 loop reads CASSVQGMGTDTQYF. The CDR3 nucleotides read TGTGCCAGTAGTGTACAGGGCATGGGCACAGATACGCAGTATTTT.

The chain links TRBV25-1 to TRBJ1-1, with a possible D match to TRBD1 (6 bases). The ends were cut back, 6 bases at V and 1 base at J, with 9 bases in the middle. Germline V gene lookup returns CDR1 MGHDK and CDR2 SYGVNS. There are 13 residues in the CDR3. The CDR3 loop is CASRRGGNTEAFF. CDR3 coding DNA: TGTGCCAGCAGAAGGGGGGGGAACACTGAAGCTTTCTTT.

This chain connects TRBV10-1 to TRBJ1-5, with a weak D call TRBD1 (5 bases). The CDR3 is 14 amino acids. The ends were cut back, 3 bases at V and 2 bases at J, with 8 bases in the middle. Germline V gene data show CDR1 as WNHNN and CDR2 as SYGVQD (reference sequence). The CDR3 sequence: CASSDGGGNQPQHF. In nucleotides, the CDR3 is TGCGCCAGCAGTGATGGGGGAGGCAATCAGCCCCAGCATTTT.

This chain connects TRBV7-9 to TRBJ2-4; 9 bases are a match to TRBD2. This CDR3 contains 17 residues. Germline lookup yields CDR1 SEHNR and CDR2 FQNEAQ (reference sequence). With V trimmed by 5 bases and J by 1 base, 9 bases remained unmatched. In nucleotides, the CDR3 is TGTGCCAGCAGCCGGGGGGCGGGGGGGCCCGCCAAAAACATTCAGTACTTC. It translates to CASSRGAGGPAKNIQYF.

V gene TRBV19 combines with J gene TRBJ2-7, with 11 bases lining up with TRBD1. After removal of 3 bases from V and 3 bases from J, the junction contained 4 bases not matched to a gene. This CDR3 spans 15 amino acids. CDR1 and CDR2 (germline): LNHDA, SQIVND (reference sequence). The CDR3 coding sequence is TGTGCCAGTAGTATTGCCGGGACAGGGGGCTACGAGCAGTACTTC. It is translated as CASSIAGTGGYEQYF.

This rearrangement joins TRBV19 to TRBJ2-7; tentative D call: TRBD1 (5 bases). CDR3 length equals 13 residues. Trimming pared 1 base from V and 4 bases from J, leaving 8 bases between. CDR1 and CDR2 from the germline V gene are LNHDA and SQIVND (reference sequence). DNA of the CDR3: TGTGCCAGTAGTATAGGGAGACAGTACGAGCAGTACTTC. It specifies CASSIGRQYEQYF.

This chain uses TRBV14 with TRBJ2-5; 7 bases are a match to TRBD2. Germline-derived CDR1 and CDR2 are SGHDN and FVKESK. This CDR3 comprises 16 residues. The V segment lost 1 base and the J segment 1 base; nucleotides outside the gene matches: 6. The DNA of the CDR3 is TGTGCCAGCAGCCAAGGGGGGGGAATCCCCCAAGAGACCCAGTACTTC. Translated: CASSQGGGIPQETQYF.

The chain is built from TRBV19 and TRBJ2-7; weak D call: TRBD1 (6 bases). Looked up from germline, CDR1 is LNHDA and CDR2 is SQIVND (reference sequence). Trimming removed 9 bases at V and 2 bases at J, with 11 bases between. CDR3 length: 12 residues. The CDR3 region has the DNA TGTGCCAGGAGACAGGTGCCCTACGAGCAGTACTTC. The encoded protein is CARRQVPYEQYF. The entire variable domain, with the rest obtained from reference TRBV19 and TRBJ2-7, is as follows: DGGITQSPKYLFRKEGQNVTLSCEQNLNHDAMYWYRQDPGQGLRLIYYSQIVNDFQKGDIAEGYSVSREKKESFPLTVTSAQKNPTAFYLCARRQVPYEQYFGPGTRLTVT.

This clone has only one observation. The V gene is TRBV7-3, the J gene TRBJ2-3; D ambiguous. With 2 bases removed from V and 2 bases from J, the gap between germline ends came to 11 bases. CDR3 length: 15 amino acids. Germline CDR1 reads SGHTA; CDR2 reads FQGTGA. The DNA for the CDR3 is TGTGCCAGCAGCTTAGGCTCCTACTTCACAGATACGCAGTATTTT. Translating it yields CASSLGSYFTDTQYF.

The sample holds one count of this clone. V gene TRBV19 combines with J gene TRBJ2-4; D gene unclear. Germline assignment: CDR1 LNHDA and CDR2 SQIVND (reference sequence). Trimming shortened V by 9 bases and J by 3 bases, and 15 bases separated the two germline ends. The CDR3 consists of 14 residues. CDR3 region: CASARGSGKNIQYF. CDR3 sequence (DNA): TGTGCCAGCGCACGTGGGTCCGGCAAAAACATTCAGTACTTC.

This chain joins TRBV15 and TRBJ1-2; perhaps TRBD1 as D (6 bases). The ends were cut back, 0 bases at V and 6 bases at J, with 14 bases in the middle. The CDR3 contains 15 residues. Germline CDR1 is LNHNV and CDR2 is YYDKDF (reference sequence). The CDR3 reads CATSRESQGGHGYTF. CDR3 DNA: TGTGCCACCAGCAGAGAATCACAGGGTGGGCATGGCTACACCTTC.

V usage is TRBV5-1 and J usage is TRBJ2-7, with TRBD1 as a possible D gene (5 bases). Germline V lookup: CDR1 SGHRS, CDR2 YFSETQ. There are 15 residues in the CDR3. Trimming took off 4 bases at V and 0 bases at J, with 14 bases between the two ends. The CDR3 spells CASSIRQGTSYEQYF. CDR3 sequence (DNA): TGCGCCAGCAGCATACGGCAGGGTACCTCCTACGAGCAGTACTTC. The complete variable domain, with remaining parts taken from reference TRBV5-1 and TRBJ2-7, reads KAGVTQTPRYLIKTRGQQVTLSCSPISGHRSVSWYQQTPGQGLQFLFEYFSETQRNKGNFPGRFSGRQFSNSRSEMNVSTLELGDSALYLCASSIRQGTSYEQYFGPGTRLTVT.

CDR3 in amino acids: CASSSKTEYNSPLHF. The DNA of the CDR3 is TGTGCCAGCAGCTCGAAAACGGAGTATAATTCACCCCTCCACTTT. The V call is TRBV5-8, the J call TRBJ1-6; D is ambiguous. Germline assignment: CDR1 SGHTS and CDR2 YDEGEE. There are 15 residues in the CDR3. V shed 3 bases and J shed 4 bases, with 11 bases lying between them.

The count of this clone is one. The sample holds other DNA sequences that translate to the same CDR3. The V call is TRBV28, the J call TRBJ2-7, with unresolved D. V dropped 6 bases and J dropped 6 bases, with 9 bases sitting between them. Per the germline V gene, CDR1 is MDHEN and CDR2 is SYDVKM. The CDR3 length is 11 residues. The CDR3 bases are TGTGCCAGCAGCCTTGGCGGCGAGCAGTACTTC. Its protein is CASSLGGEQYF.

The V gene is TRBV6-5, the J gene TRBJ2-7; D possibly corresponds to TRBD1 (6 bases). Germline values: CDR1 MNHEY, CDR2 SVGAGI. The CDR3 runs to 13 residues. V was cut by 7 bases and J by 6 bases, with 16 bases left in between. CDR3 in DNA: TGTGCCAGCAAAGACGCAGGGGCTGGCGAGCAGTACTTC. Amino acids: CASKDAGAGEQYF.

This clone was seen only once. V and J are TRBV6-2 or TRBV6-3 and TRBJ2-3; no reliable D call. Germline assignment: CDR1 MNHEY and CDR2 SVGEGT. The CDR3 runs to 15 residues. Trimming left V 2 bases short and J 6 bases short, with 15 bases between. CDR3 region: CASSYPRAMRDTQYF. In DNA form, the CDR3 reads TGTGCCAGCAGTTACCCTCGGGCCATGAGGGATACGCAGTATTTT.

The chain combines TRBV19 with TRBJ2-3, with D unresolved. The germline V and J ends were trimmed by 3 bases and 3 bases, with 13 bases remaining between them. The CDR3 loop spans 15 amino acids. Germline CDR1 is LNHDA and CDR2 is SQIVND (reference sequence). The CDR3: CASSISAVRTDTQYF. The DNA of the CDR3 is TGTGCCAGTAGTATTTCTGCAGTTAGGACAGATACGCAGTATTTT. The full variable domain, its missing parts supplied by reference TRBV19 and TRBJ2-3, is DGGITQSPKYLFRKEGQNVTLSCEQNLNHDAMYWYRQDPGQGLRLIYYSQIVNDFQKGDIAEGYSVSREKKESFPLTVTSAQKNPTAFYLCASSISAVRTDTQYFGPGTRLTVL.

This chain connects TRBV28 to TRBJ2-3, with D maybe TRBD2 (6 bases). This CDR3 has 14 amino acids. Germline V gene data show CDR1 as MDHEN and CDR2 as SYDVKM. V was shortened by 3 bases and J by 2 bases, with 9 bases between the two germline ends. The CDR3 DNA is TGTGCCAGCAGTTTGGGGGGTATCACAGATACGCAGTATTTT. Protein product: CASSLGGITDTQYF.